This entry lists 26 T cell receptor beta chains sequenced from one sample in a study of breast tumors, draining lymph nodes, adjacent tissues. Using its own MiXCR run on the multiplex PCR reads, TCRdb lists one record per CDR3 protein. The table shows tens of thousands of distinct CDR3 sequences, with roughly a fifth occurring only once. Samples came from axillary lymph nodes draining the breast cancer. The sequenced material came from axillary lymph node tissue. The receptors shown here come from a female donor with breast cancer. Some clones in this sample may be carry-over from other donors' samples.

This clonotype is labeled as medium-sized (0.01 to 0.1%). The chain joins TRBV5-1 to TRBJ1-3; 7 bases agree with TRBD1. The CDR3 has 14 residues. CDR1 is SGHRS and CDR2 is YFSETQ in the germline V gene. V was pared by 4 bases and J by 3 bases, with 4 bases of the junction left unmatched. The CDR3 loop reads CASSKGDSGNTIYF. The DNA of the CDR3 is TGCGCCAGCAGCAAAGGGGACAGTGGAAACACCATATATTTT.

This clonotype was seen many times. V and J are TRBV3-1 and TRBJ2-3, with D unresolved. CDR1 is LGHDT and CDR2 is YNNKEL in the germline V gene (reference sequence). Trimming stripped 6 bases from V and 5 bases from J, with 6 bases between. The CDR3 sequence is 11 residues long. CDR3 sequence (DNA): TGTGCCAGCAGAAGTATAGATACGCAGTATTTT. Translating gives CASRSIDTQYF.

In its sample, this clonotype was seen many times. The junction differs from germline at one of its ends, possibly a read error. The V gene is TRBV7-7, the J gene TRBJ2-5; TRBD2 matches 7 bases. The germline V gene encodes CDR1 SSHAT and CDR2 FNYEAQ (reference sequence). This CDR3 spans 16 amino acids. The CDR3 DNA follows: TGTGCTAGCAGCTGGGGGGGGTCTAGCGGCCAAGAGACCCAGTACTTC. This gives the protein CASSWGGSSGQETQYF.

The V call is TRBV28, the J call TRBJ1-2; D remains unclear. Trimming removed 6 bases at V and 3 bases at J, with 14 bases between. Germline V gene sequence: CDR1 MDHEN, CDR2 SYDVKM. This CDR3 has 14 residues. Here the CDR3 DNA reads TGTGCCAGCAGCCCAGGAGGCGTGTACTATGGCTACACCTTC. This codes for CASSPGGVYYGYTF.

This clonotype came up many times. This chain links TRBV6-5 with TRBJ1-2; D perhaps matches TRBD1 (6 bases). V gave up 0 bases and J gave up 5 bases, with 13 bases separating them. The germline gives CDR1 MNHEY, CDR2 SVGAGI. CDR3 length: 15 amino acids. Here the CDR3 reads CASSYSSGEGYGYTF. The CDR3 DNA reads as TGTGCCAGCAGTTACTCGTCAGGGGAAGGGTATGGCTACACCTTC.

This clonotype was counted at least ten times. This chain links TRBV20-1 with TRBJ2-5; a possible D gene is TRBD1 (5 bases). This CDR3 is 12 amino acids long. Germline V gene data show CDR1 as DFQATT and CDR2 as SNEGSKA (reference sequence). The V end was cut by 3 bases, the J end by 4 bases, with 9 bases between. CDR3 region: CSASQQGETQYF. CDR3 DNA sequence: TGCAGTGCTAGCCAGCAGGGAGAGACCCAGTACTTC.

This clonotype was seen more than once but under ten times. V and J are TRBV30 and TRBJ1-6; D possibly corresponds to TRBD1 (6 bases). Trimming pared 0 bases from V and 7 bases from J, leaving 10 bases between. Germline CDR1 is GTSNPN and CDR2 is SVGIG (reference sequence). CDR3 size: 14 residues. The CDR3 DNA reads TGTGCCTGGAGTGTGAGGAGGGGGAATTCACCCCTCCACTTT. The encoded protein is CAWSVRRGNSPLHF.

The CDR3 sequence is CASSQASGGDTIYF. The CDR3 DNA reads TGTGCCAGCAGCCAAGCGTCAGGGGGGGACACCATATATTTT. V is TRBV3-1 and J is TRBJ1-3; 7 nucleotides align to TRBD1. From germline, CDR1 is LGHDT and CDR2 YNNKEL (reference sequence). This CDR3 region has 14 residues. The V segment lost 1 base and the J segment 8 bases; nucleotides outside the gene matches: 5.

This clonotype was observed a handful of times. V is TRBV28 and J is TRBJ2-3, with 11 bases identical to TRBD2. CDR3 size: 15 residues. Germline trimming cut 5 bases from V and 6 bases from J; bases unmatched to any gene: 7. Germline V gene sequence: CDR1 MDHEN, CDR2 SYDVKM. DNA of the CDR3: TGTGCCAGCAGTCAGACTAGCGGGGCCGGGGATACGCAGTATTTT. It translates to CASSQTSGAGDTQYF.

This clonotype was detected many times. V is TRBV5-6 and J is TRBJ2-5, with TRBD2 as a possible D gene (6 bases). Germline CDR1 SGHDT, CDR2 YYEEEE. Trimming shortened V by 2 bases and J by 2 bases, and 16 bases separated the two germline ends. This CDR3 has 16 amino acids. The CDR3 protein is CASSFIPGVGQETQYF. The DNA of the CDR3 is TGTGCCAGCAGCTTTATCCCGGGAGTGGGGCAAGAGACCCAGTACTTC.

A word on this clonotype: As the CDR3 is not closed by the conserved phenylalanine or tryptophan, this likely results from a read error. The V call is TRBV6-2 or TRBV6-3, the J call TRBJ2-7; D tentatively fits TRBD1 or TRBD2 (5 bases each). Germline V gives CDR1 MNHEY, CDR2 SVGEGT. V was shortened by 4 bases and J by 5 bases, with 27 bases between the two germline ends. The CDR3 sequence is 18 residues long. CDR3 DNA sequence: TGTGCCAGCAGTTCCGACAGCCGAGCGGAATCATCGACCCACGAGCAGTACTTA. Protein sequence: CASSSDSRAESSTHEQYL.

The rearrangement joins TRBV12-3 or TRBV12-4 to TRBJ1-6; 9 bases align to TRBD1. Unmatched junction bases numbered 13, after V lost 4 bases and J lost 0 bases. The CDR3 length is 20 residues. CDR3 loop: CASSSWTGAAQSSYNSPLHF. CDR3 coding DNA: TGTGCCAGCAGTTCCTGGACAGGGGCCGCCCAAAGCTCCTATAATTCACCCCTCCACTTT.

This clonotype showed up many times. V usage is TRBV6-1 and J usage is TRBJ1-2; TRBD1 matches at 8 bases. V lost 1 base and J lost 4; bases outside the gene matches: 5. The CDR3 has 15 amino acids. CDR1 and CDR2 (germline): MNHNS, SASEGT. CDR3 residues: CASSEEYRGAYGYTF. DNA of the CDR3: TGTGCCAGCAGTGAAGAATACAGGGGGGCCTATGGCTACACCTTC.

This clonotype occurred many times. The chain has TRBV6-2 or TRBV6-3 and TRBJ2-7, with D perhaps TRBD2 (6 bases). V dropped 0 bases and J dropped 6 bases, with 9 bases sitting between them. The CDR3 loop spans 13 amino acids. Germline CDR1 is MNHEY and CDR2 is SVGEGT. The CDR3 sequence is CASSYSGGGEQYF. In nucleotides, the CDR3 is TGTGCCAGCAGTTACTCGGGAGGTGGCGAGCAGTACTTC.

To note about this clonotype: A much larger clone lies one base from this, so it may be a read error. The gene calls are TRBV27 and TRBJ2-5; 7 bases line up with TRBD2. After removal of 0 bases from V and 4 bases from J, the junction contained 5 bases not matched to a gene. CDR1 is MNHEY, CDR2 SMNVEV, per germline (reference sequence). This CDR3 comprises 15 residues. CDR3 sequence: CASSLSGGGRETQYF. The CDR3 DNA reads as TGTGCCAGCAGTTTATCCGGGGGAGGGCGAGAGACCCAGTACTTC.

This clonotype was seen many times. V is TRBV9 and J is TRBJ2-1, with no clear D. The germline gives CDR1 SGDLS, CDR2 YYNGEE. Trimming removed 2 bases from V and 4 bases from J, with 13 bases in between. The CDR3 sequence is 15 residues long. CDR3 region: CASSVSSTPYNEQFF. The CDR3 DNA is TGTGCCAGCAGCGTTTCCAGCACTCCTTACAATGAGCAGTTCTTC. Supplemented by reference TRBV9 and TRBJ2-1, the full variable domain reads DSGVTQTPKHLITATGQRVTLRCSPRSGDLSVYWYQQSLDQGLQFLIQYYNGEERAKGNILERFSAQQFPDLHSELNLSSLELGDSALYFCASSVSSTPYNEQFFGPGTRLTVL.

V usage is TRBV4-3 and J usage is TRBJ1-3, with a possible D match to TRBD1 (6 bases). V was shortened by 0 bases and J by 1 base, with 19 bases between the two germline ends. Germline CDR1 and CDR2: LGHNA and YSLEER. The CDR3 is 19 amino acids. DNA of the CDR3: TGCGCCAGCAGCCAAGATCGAGGGGGGGGCAGTGGTTCTGGAAACACCATATATTTT. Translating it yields CASSQDRGGGSGSGNTIYF.

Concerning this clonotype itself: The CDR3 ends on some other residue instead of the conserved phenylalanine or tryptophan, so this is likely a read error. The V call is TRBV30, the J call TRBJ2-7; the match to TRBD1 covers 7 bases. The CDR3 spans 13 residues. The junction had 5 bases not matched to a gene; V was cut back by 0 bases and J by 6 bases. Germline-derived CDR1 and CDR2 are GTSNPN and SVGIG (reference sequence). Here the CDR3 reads CAWSVKGAGEQYL. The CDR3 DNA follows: TGTGCCTGGAGTGTAAAGGGGGCTGGCGAGCAGTACCTC.

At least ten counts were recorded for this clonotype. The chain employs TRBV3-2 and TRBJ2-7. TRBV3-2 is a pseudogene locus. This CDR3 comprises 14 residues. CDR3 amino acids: CASSQMISSYEQYF. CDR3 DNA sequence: TGTGCCAGCAGCCAGATGATAAGCTCCTACGAGCAGTACTTC.

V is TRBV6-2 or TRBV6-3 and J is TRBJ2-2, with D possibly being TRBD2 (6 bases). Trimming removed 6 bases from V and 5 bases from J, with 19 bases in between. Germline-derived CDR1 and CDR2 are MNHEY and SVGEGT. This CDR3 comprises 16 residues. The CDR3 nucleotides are TGTGCCAGCAGCTACCCCGGACTACCCCTGACCGGGGAGCTGTTTTTT. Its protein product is CASSYPGLPLTGELFF.

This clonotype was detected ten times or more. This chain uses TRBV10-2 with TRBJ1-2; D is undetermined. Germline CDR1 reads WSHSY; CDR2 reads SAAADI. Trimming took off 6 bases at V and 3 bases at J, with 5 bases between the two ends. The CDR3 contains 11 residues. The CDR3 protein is CASRMYYGYTF. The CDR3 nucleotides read TGCGCCAGCAGGATGTACTATGGCTACACCTTC.

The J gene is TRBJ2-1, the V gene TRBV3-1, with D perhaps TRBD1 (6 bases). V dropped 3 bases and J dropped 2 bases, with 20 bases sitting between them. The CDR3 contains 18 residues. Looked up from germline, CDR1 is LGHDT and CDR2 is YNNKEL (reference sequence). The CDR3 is CASSHFWGPAGPYNEQFF. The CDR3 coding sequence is TGTGCCAGCAGCCACTTTTGGGGGCCGGCAGGACCCTACAATGAGCAGTTCTTC.

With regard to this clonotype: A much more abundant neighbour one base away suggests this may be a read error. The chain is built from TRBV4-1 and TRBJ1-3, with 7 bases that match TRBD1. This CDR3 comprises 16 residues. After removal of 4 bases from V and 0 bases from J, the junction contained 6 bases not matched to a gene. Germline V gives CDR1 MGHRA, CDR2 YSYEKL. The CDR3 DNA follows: TGCGCCAGCAGCCGGGGACAGTTGGTCTCTGGAAACACCATATATTTT. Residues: CASSRGQLVSGNTIYF.

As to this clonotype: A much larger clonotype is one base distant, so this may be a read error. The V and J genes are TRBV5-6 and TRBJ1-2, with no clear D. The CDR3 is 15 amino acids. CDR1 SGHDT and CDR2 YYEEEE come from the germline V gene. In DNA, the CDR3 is TGTGCCAGCGGCTTGGATCAAACGGGGAACTATGGCTACACCTTC. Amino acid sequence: CASGLDQTGNYGYTF.

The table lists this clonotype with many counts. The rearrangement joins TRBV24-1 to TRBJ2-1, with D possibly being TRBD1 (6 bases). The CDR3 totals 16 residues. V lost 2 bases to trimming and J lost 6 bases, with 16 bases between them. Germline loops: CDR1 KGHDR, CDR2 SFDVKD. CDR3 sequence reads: CATSDSWTVIANEQFF. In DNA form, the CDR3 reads TGTGCCACCAGTGATTCCTGGACAGTGATTGCCAATGAGCAGTTCTTC.

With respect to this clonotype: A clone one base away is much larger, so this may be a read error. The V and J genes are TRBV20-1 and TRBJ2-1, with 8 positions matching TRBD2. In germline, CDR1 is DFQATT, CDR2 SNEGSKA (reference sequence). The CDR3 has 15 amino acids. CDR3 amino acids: CSARFLAGSYNERFF. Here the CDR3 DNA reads TGCAGTGCTCGCTTCCTAGCGGGCTCCTACAATGAGCGGTTCTTC.